This paragraph reports one TCR beta chain. Its antigen is currently not known. Per-base quality was not reported, and no clone a single base away is much larger than it. The library relied on the immunoSEQ multiplex PCR assay. A mixture of 60 forward primers for TCR Vbeta segments and 13 reverse primers for TCR Jbeta segments was used in the multiplex PCR. The CDR3 region of rearranged TCR beta genes was amplified from genomic DNA by a multiplex PCR assay. The Illumina HiSeq System was used to sequence the amplified TCR beta libraries as 87-base-pair reads. In the authors' own workflow: Across the roughly 640 repertoires, a later analysis counted around 80 million unique TCR beta chains, 8.5 million to 12 million of which were shared by at least two donors. To remove PCR and sequencing errors, raw reads were error-corrected and collapsed into unique sequences using a nearest-neighbor algorithm that merged closely related sequences. CDR3 sequences were aligned to IMGT reference sequences to assign V, D and J gene segments. Each retained sequence needed at least a six-nucleotide match to both a V gene segment and a J gene segment. A rearrangement counted as productive if the CDR3 had no stop codons and remained in frame with V and J, and every other rearrangement counted as non-productive. Following IMGT convention, CDR3 was defined as the stretch from the second conserved V-encoded cysteine to the conserved J-encoded phenylalanine. The earlier analysis of 500 to 650 of the donors excluded any sequence lacking an unambiguous match to a single V gene segment. In an earlier analysis of 587 of the donors, a V segment was called functional when productive rearrangements were above 56.7%, and segregating when the standard deviation between donors exceeded 5%. A statistical classification framework was built to diagnose cytomegalovirus status from the catalog of TCR beta chain sequences. In a later analysis, V and J genes were assigned by comparing TCR nucleotide sequences against IMGT/GENE-DB human TR gene sequences. A later analysis assigned CDR3 sequences and most-parsimonious VDJ recombination scenarios with the TCRdist pipeline. In a later analysis, each TCR beta chain was defined by its CDR3 amino acid sequence together with its V-gene family, and reads without a unique V-gene family were excluded. As a way to deal with suspected cross-contamination and a sequencing artifact, a later analysis dropped 450 to 700 nucleotide sequences that were highly shared and had low generation probability. In a later analysis, a clonal expansion index was calculated for each public chain from normalized within-repertoire ranks of inferred template counts. Generation probabilities in a later analysis came from a VDJ recombination model fitted to out-of-frame rearrangements, and those results were checked against IGoR. Hypergeometric tests were used in a later analysis to score TCR-TCR, TCR-HLA and TCR-CMV co-occurrence, with a repertoire-size bias correction applied to the TCR pairs. A later analysis estimated false discovery rates by permuting HLA or CMV assignments 20 times. In a later analysis, co-occurring TCRs were grouped using DBSCAN, and TCRdist sequence similarity was added for clustering within HLA-allele-positive subsets. Repertoires with fewer than 30,000 or more than 120,000 public chains were left out of co-occurrence clustering, as were a handful of repertoires with anomalous nucleotide sharing. This is the immuneACCESS table as TCRdb keeps it, with only in-frame sequences that have V and J called. A part of the clones is gone; compared with another copy, unresolved V genes explain less than half, and the rest is unexplained. V and J calls and clone size come straight from that table; D and trimming were deduced from the DNA. In this sample the table shows about 100,000 clones, about 80% of which occur a single time. Of the sample, around 0.74% is held by the ten largest clones.

These data are taken from a study of cytomegalovirus exposure and HLA in healthy donors (dated by TCRdb to about 2017). Looking at the study overall: An earlier analysis of about 560 of the donors reported 250 to 300 Gb of sequence data and 117 million unique TCR beta sequences obtained from roughly 180 million T cells. Approximately 300 gigabases of sequencing data and around 80 million unique TCR sequences made up an early release that covered roughly 670 HLA-typed donors. Of the roughly 430 genotyped donors, approximately 83% fell in the genetic ancestry cluster associated with self-reported Caucasian donors. The study aimed to test whether signatures of past pathogen exposure could be identified by cataloging public T cell receptors. The study profiled the T cell repertoires of hundreds of subjects by immunosequencing and related them to cytomegalovirus serostatus. Besides the first cohort of under 700 subjects, a separate validation cohort made up of roughly 130 different subjects was used. To predict cytomegalovirus infection status, the study combined high-throughput TCR immunosequencing, statistical association of individual TCRs with disease status, and machine learning. A later analysis re-examined previously published TCR beta repertoires from roughly 650 donors and added high-resolution HLA genotyping to investigate patterns of TCR occurrence. Rather than drawing on any new phenotypic data, the later analysis identified candidate immune exposures from TCR beta sequences and the way those sequences occurred across donors. An earlier analysis of 587 of the donors used high-throughput TCR beta sequencing to judge whether each TCR beta V gene segment behaved as functional or pseudogenic. Donor age, sex, ethnicity and CMV serostatus were collected together with the repertoire data. Genome-wide SNP genotypes for about three fifths of the roughly 670 donors were used in a later genetic analysis, which treated that subset as a discovery cohort. All discovery cohort repertoires had been generated using a single sequencing platform. Both class I and class II loci were covered by HLA typing, at four-digit resolution. The number of donors typed differed by locus, with about 629-630 for A, B, C, DRB1 and DQB1, around 500 for DQA1, under 610 for DPA1, and some 470 for DPB1. A handful of DR-DQ haplotypes were handled as single units for association and clustering because linkage in the cohort was strong. Across some 400 genotyped donors of the cohort, an average of about 240,000 unique TCR beta nucleotide sequences per donor were sequenced, and approximately 19% of those sequences were non-productive. The paper as a whole reports these results and caveats: Specific HLA alleles were associated with roughly 16,000 TCR beta sequences at a false discovery rate of 0.05 in a later analysis. When HLA alleles, especially DR and DQ, strongly co-occurred, attributing TCR associations to individual alleles was difficult. The earlier analysis of approximately 540 of the donors excluded some 15 rarely observed V segments, including chromosome 9 orphons, because counts were too low. Most TCR sequences were seen in very few donors, while some public TCRs were found in many individuals. A further reported finding was that TCR beta sequences accurately predicted the HLA-A and HLA-B alleles for most subjects in the first cohort. In a later analysis, most CMV-associated TCR beta chains were found to appear HLA-restricted, with HLA associations seemingly driven largely by CMV exposure. Broadly in line with IMGT annotations, most TCR beta V segments showed up in productive rearrangements about 87% or about 30% of the time in an earlier analysis of several hundred of the donors. The 87-base-pair reads could not distinguish some IMGT-functional V segments, including TRBV6-2 and TRBV6-3, so those segments were excluded. Linkage disequilibrium might explain the correlated functional status among segregating V segments, but an unknown experimental factor could not be excluded. The presence/absence analyses assumed that sequencing depth was roughly uniform across donors, and that assumption may not be true. This cohort had only TCR beta chains sequenced, and the lack of alpha or paired-chain data limited which features could be detected. In vitro tests confirmed that a few of the cytomegalovirus-associated TCR beta chains recognize cytomegalovirus antigens. Because HLA typing was missing for some donors at each locus, association tests included only the typed subset. The classifier was reported to diagnose cytomegalovirus status with high specificity and sensitivity in both the original and validation cohorts. The authors suggested that the approach could potentially be generalized to other disease states and immunological phenotypes. According to a later analysis, parvovirus B19, influenza, CMV and Epstein-Barr virus appeared linked to several top co-occurrence clusters. In the study, around 150 TCR beta chains were listed as associated with cytomegalovirus. Immune exposure information for the cohort was limited to CMV serostatus. In a later analysis, HLA-associated TCR beta chains were found to be more clonally expanded and to have lower generation probabilities than equally common non-associated chains. According to a later genetic analysis, donors in an Asian-associated ancestry cluster had fewer N-insertions in productive TCRs than the approximately 670-donor mean. A cluster of highly shared sequence variants was judged likely to be a technical artifact of the sequencing pipeline. A later analysis found that TCR association rates varied across HLA loci, with DRB1 alleles showing the most associated TCRs and HLA-C alleles the fewest. An association between a missense DCLRE1C variant and V-gene and J-gene trimming of TCR beta chains was found in a later genetic analysis and replicated in an independent cohort.

The cohort was made up of around 720 healthy bone marrow donors. At the time of sampling, all cohort members were nominally healthy, though unrecorded immune exposures were likely present. The donor tested CMV seronegative, placing the donor among the roughly 400 seronegative members of the cohort. A peripheral blood sample was provided by each donor, and peripheral blood mononuclear cells were used for TCR beta sequencing. The Qiagen DNeasy Blood Extraction Kit was used to extract genomic DNA from the blood cell samples. The CDR3 runs 16 residues from the cysteine to the phenylalanine. The only DNA kept is the CDR3, 48 bases in frame from the first base.

The source material was PBMCs. Here the chain combines TRBV21-1 and TRBJ2-3; the table gives TRBD2 as D, unverified against the DNA. TRBV21-1 is a pseudogene locus. This TCR came from an older woman in good health and CMV-seronegative. The DNA is as follows: TGTGCCAGCAGCAAAGGGCAGCGGGAGGGAGGAGATACGCAGTATTTT. Translated, this is CASSKGQREGGDTQYF.